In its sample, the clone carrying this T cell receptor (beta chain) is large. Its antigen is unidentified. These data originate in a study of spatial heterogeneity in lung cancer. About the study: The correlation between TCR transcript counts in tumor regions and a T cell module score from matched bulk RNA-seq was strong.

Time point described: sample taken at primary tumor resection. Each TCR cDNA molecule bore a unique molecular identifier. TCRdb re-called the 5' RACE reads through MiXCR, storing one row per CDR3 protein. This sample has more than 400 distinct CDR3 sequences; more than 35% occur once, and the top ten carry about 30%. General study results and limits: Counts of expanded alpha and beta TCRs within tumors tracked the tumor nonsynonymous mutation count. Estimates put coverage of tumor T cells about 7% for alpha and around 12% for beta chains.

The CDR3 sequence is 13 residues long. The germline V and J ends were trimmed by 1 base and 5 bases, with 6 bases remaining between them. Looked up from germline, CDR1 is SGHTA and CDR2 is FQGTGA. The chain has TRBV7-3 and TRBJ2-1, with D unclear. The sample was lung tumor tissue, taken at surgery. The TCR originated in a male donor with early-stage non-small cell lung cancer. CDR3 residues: CASSLNQHNEQFF. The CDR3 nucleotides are TGTGCCAGCAGCTTAAACCAACACAATGAGCAGTTCTTC.